This T cell receptor beta chain was captured by sequencing in a study of cytomegalovirus exposure and HLA in healthy donors. A note on this clone: Its antigen remains unknown.

PCR was performed using 60 Vbeta and 13 Jbeta primers. Only in-frame clones appear in the TCRdb table, and some are missing; sequencing was by immunoSEQ multiplex PCR. The sample lists 90,000 to 120,000 clones; around 60% were seen once. Findings of the study overall: Associated with HLA alleles at 0.05 false discovery rate in a later analysis were around 17,000 TCR beta sequences. Prior analysis indicated that the majority of TCR beta V segments exhibited productivity approximately 90% or approximately 30% of the time. According to the study, around 150 TCR beta chains were cytomegalovirus-associated.

The CDR3 is made up of 13 amino acids. Trimming pared 5 bases from V and 11 bases from J, leaving 18 bases between. Germline V lookup: CDR1 MNHEY, CDR2 SVGAGI. This TCR was recovered from a man aged 25 to 45 in good health and CMV-seropositive. The rearrangement uses TRBV6-5 and TRBJ2-5; D is perhaps TRBD2 (6 bases). Source material: PBMCs. The CDR3 loop reads CASSTTISGEQYF. The DNA for the CDR3 is TGTGCCAGCAGTACGACCATTTCGGGAGAGCAGTACTTC.